The entry below gives a single T cell receptor (beta chain) sequence along with its context. Its antigen specificity is not known. No base quality values were provided; no much bigger clone lies one nucleotide off. The CDR3 runs 14 residues from the cysteine to the phenylalanine. The read is trimmed to its CDR3 DNA, 42 bases read in frame from base 1. The germline V gene gives CDR1 as SGHRS and CDR2 as YFSETQ. At the junction V is shortened by 4 bases and J by 3 bases, with 8 bases in between. These data are taken from a study of CD8+ T cells in alopecia areata (dated by TCRdb to 2016 to 2019). At the level of the whole study: In both human patients and the C3H/HeJ mouse model, the study applied high-throughput TCRbeta sequencing to look at T cell clonal expansion in alopecia areata. Human TCRbeta sequencing covered scalp tissue and sorted CD4+ and CD8+ peripheral blood T cells from patchy and totalis/universalis alopecia areata patients and healthy controls. Scalp clonality was compared across normal scalp (n=4), patchy alopecia areata scalp (n=8), and alopecia totalis/universalis scalp (n=8). The RNA source kit depended on sample type: the PAXgene miRNA kit for fixed scalp, the miRNeasy kit for PBMCs, and the RNeasy kit for mouse skin. immunoSEQ multiplex PCR using 35 Vbeta forward primers and 13 Jbeta reverse primers was used to amplify TCRbeta CDR3 regions. The research as a whole found: Compared with normal scalp, lesional scalp, particularly in alopecia totalis/universalis, had higher clonality and more expanded CD8+ clones, which suggests antigenic drive. Unlike mouse skin, which is dominated by gammadelta T cells, normal human skin has resident alphabeta T cells that are also sequenced, and this complicates analysis of the scalp TCR repertoire. Shared TCR sequences between patients were less evident than in mice, which may be partly attributable to HLA diversity in the patient population.

The library was obtained by the immunoSEQ multiplex PCR assay. RNA was extracted from all samples and reverse transcribed into cDNA as template for TCR sequencing. SuperScript III was used to make first-strand cDNA, primed with a 2:1 mix of oligo-dT and random hexamers. A synthetic immune receptor repertoire was used to gauge amplification bias, and whatever bias remained was removed computationally. The authors' analysis ran thus. After raw reads were preprocessed to remove errors, the CDR3 was defined following IMGT conventions as running from the conserved cysteine to phenylalanine. Clonality was computed by normalizing Shannon entropy by log2 of the number of productive unique TCRs and subtracting the result from 1. Scalp TCRbeta sequences were cross-referenced with sorted blood CD4 and CD8 repertoires so that the CD4 or CD8 identity of scalp clones could be inferred. In TCRdb, the immuneACCESS table is reduced to in-frame sequences with V and J assigned. These tables do not hold every clone; where another copy was compared, an unresolved V gene accounts for under half, and the others remain unexplained. The V and J calls and clone size come from that table; D and trimming were worked out from the DNA. The sample table shows about 120,000 clones, and roughly 68% are seen once. Around 2.7% of the sample is in the top ten clones.

After PBMCs were isolated by density centrifugation and stained for CD3, CD4 and CD8, a FACSAria was used to sort CD4+ and CD8+ T cells. Scalp biopsies and blood samples were provided by unaffected controls. The sequence was collected from a human donor in good health. The chain couples TRBV5-1 to TRBJ2-6, with the D gene uncertain. The sequenced material came from CD4+ T cells sorted from blood. The DNA sequence is TGCGCCAGCAGCCAGGAACGTGGGGCCAACGTCCTGACTTTC. The resulting protein is CASSQERGANVLTF.